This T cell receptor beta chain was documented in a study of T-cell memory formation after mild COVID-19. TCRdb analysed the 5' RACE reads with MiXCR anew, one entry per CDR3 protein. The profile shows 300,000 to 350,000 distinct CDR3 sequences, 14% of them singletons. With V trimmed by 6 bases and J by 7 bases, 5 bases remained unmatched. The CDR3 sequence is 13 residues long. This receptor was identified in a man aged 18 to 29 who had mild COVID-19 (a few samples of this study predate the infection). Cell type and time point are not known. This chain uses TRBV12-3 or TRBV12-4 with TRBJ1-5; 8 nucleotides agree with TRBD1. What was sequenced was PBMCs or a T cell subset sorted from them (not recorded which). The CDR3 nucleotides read TGTGCCAGCAGGAGACAGGGGTACCAGCCCCAGCATTTT. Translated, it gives CASRRQGYQPQHF.